This entry concerns a single T cell receptor (beta chain). Its target is not known. There are 15 residues in the CDR3. V was pared by 7 bases and J by 3 bases, with 8 bases of the junction left unmatched. CDR1 and CDR2 from the germline V gene are MNHNY and SVGAGI (reference sequence). These data come from a study of early T cells in non-severe SARS-CoV-2 infection. General study findings and limits: There was a bias toward anti-spike CD8 responses in VDJdb matching, which missed private and CD4 specificities.

Unique molecular identifier tags were affixed to discrete cDNA molecules. TCRdb ran MiXCR on the 5' RACE reads and lists one entry per CDR3 protein. Counted here are about 64,000 distinct CDR3 sequences, 10% to 15% occurring once; the ten biggest clones make up over 1.1%. The clonotype comes from an adult who was a healthcare worker with PCR-confirmed SARS-CoV-2 infection or an uninfected control (not recorded which). This chain uses TRBV6-6 with TRBJ2-3, with 9 bases matching TRBD1. The sample here was whole blood, taken at baseline. DNA of the CDR3: TGTGCCAGCACCGAGGGTGGGACAGGGACAGATACGCAGTATTTT. Amino acid sequence: CASTEGGTGTDTQYF.